Below, one TCR beta chain is given with its context. The target antigen is unknown. The source of the sample is a study of cytomegalovirus exposure and HLA in healthy donors. Study conclusions and caveats: Previous analysis showed most TCR beta V segments were productive about 87% or about 30% of the time. Cytomegalovirus association was listed for under 200 TCR beta chains. TCR beta chain V- and J-gene trimming was linked, in a later analysis, to a missense variant in DCLRE1C.

The germline V gene has CDR1 SEHNR and CDR2 FQNEAQ (reference sequence). V lost 5 bases and J lost 3, with 19 bases in between. The CDR3 length is 17 residues. Researchers ran the PCR with 60 Vbeta and 13 Jbeta primers. Libraries were prepared by immunoSEQ multiplex PCR; TCRdb keeps only in-frame clonotypes and omits some of them. This table holds 190,000 or so clones, roughly four fifths found once. Sequencing was done on a sample of PBMCs. This TCR was recovered from a man aged 50 or older in good health and CMV-seronegative. V usage is TRBV7-9 and J usage is TRBJ1-4; maybe TRBD1 (5 bases). The CDR3 region has the DNA TGTGCCAGCAGCCCCCCGGGGGGGGTGGGGGCTAATGAAAAACTGTTTTTT. This translates into CASSPPGGVGANEKLFF.